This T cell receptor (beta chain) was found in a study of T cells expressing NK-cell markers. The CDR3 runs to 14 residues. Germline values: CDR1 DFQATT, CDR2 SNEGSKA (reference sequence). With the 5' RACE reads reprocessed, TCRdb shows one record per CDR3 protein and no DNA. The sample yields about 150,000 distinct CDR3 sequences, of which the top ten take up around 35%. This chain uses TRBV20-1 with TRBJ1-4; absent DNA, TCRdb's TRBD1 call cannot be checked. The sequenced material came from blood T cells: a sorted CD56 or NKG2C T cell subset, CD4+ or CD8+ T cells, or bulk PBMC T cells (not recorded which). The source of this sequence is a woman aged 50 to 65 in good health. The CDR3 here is CSATDGDSDEKLFF.